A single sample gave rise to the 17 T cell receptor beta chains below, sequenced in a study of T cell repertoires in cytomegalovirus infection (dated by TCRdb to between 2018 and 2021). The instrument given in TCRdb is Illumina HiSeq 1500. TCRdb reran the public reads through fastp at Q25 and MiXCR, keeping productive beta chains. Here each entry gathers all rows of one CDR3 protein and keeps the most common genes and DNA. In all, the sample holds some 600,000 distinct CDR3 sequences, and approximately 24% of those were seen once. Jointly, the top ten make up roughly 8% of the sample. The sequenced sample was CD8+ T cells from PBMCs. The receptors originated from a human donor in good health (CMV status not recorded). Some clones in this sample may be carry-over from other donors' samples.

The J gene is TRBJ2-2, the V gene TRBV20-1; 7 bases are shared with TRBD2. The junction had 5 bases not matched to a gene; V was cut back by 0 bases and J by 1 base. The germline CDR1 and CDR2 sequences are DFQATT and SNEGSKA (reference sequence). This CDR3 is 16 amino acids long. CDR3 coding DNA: TGCAGTGCTAGAGATTTCGCGGGGGAGAACACCGGGGAGCTGTTTTTT. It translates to CSARDFAGENTGELFF.

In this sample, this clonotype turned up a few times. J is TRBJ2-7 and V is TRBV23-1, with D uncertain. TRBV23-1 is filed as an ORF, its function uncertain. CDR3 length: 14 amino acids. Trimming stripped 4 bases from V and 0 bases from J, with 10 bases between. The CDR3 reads CASSPRRSSYEQYV. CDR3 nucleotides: TGCGCCAGCAGTCCACGACGAAGCTCCTACGAGCAGTACGTC.

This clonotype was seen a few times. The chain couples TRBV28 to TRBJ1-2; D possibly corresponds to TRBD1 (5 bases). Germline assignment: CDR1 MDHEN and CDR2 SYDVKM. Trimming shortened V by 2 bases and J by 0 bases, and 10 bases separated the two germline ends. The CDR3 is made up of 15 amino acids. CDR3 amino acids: CASSLHGASNYGYTF. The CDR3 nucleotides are TGTGCCAGCAGTTTACATGGGGCATCTAACTATGGCTACACCTTC.

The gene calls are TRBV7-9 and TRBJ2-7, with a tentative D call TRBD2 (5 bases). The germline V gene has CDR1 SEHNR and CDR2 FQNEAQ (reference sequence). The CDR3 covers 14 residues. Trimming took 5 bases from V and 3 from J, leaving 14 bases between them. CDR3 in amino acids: CASSAKDWVYEQYV. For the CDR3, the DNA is TGTGCCAGCAGCGCCAAGGACTGGGTCTACGAGCAGTACGTC.

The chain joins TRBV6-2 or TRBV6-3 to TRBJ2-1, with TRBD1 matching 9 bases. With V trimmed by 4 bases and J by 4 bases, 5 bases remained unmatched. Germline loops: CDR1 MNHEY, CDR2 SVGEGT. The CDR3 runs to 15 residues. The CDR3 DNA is TGTGCCAGCAGTTTCTACAGGGGGCTTTACAATGAGCAGTTCTTC. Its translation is CASSFYRGLYNEQFF.

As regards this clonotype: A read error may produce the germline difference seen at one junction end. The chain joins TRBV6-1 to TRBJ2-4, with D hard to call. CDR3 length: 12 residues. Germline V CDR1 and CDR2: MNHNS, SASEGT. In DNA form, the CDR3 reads TGTGCCAGCAGTGAAGGGGGTCCTACCGGGCCGTTC. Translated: CASSEGGPTGPF.

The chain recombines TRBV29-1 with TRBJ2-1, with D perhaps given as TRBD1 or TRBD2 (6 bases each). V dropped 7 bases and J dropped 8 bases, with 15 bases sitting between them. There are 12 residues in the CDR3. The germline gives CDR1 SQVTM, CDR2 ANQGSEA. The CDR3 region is CSGRGPGDEQFF. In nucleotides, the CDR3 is TGCAGCGGCCGGGGGCCGGGGGATGAGCAGTTCTTC.

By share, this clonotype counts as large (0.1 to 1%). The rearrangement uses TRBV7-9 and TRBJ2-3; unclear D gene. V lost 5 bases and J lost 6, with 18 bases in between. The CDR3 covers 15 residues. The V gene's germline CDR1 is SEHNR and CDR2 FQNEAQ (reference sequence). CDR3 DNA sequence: TGTGCCAGCAGCCCCAGAGTTTCGGTTGGCGATACGCAGTATTTT. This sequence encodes CASSPRVSVGDTQYF. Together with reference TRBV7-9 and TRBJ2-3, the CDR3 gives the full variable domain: DTGVSQNPRHKITKRGQNVTFRCDPISEHNRLYWYRQTLGQGPEFLTYFQNEAQLEKSRLLSDRFSAERPKGSFSTLEIQRTEQGDSAMYLCASSPRVSVGDTQYFGPGTRLTVL.

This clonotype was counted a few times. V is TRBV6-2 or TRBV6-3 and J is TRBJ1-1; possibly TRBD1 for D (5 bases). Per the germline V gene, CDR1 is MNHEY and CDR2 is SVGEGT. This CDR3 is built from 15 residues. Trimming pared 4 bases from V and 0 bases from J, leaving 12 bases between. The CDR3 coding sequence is TGTGCCAGCAGTTTGGGACGGCCCATGAACACTGAAGCTTTCTTT. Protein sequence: CASSLGRPMNTEAFF.

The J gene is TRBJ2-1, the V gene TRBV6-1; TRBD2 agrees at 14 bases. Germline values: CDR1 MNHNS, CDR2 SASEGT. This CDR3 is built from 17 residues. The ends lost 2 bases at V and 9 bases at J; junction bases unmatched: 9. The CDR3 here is CASSERNRLAGGPEQFF. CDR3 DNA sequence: TGTGCCAGCAGTGAAAGGAACCGACTAGCGGGGGGGCCTGAGCAGTTCTTC.

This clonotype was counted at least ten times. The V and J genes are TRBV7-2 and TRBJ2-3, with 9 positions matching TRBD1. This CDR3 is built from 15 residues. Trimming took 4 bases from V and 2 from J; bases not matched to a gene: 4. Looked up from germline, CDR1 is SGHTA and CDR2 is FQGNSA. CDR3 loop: CASSSRDRVTDTQYF. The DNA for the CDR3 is TGTGCCAGCAGCTCAAGGGACAGGGTCACAGATACGCAGTATTTT.

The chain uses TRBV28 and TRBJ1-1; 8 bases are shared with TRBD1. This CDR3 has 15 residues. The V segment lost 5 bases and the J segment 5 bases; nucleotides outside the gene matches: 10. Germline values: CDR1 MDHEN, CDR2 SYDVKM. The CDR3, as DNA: TGTGCCAGCAGTCCCCCAGGGGGCGGGGGGACTGAAGCTTTCTTT. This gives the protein CASSPPGGGGTEAFF.

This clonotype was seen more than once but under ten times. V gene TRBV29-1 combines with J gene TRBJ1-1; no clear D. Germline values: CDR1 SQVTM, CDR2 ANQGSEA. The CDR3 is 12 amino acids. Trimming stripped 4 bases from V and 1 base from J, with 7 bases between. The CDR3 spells CSVARQNTEAFF. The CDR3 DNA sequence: TGCAGCGTTGCAAGACAGAACACTGAAGCTTTCTTT.

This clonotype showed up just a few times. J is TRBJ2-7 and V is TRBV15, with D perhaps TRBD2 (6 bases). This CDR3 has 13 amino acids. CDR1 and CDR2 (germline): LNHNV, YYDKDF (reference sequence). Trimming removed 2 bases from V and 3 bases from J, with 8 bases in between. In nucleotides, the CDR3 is TGTGCCACCAGCAGAACCGGGAGCTACGAGCAGTACGTC. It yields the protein CATSRTGSYEQYV.

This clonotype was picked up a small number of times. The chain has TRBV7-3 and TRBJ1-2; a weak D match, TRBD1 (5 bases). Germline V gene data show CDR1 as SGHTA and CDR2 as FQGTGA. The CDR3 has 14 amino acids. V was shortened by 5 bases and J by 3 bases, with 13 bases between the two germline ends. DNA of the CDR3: TGTGCCAGCAGCGGGCTCAGGGCCGACTATGGCTACACCTTC. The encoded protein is CASSGLRADYGYTF.

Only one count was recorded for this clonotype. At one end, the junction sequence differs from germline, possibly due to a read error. The CDR3 sequence: CTSSQGRAPSSYNEQFF. In DNA, the CDR3 is TGTACCAGCAGCCAAGGTCGGGCACCGAGCTCCTACAATGAGCAGTTCTTC. The chain joins TRBV14 to TRBJ2-1, with D uncertain. The germline gives CDR1 SGHDN, CDR2 FVKESK. The CDR3 spans 17 residues. The full variable domain, rest sourced from reference TRBV14 and TRBJ2-1, is EAGVTQFPSHSVIEKGQTVTLRCDPISGHDNLYWYRRVMGKEIKFLLHFVKESKQDESGMPNNRFLAERTGGTYSTLKVQPAELEDSGVYFCTSSQGRAPSSYNEQFFGPGTRLTVL.

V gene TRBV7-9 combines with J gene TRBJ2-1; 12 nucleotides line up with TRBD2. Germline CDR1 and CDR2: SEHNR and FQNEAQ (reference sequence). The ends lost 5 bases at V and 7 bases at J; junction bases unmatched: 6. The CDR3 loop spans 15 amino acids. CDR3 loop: CASSALAGGLNEQFF. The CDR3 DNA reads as TGTGCCAGCAGCGCACTAGCGGGGGGTTTGAATGAGCAGTTCTTC.